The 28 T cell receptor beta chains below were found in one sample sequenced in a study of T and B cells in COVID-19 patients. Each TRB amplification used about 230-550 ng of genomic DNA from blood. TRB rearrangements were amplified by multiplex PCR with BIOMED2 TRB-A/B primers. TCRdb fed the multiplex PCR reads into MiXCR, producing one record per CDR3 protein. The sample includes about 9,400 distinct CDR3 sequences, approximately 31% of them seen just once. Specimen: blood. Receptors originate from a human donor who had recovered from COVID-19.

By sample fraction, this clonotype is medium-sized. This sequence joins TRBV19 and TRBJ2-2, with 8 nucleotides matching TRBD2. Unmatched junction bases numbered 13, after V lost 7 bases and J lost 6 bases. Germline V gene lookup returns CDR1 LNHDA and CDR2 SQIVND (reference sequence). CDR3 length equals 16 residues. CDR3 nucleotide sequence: TGTGCCAGTACTCTACAAGGGACTAGGGTTCCCGGGGAGCTGTTTTTT. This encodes CASTLQGTRVPGELFF.

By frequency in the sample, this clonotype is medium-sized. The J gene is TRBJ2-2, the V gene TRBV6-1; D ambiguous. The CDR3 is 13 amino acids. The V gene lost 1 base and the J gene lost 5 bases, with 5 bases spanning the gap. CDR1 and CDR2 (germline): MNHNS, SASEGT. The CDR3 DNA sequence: TGTGCCAGCAGTGAAGGGAGTACCGGGGAGCTGTTTTTT. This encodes CASSEGSTGELFF.

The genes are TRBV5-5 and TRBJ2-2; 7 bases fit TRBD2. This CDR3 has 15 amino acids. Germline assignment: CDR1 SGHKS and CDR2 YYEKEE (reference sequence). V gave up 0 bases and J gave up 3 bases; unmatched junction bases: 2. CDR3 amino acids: CASSLAAGDTGELFF. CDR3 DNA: TGTGCCAGCAGCTTGGCGGCGGGGGACACCGGGGAGCTGTTTTTT.

The CDR3 is CATSDGTSGYEQYF. CDR3 coding DNA: TGTGCCACCAGTGACGGGACTAGCGGGTACGAGCAGTACTTC. This sequence joins TRBV24-1 and TRBJ2-7; 12 positions agree with TRBD2. CDR1 is KGHDR and CDR2 is SFDVKD in the germline V gene. V was clipped by 4 bases and J by 4 bases; unmatched bases: 1. This CDR3 is 14 amino acids long.

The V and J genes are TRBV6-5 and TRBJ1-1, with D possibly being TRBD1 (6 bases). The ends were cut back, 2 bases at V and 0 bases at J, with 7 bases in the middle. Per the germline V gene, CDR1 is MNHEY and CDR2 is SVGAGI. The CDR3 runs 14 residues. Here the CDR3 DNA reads TGTGCCAGCAGTTACGGACAGATGAACACTGAAGCTTTCTTT. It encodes CASSYGQMNTEAFF.

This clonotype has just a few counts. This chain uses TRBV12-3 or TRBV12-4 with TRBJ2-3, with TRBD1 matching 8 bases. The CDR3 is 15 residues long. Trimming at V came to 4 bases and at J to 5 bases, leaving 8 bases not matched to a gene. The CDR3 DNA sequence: TGTGCCAGCAGTTCTACAGGGGGTTATAGAGATACGCAGTATTTT. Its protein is CASSSTGGYRDTQYF.

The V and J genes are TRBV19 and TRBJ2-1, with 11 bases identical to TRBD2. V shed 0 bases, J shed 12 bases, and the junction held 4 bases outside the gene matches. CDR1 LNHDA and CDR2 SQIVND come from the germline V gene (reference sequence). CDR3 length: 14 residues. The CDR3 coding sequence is TGTGCCAGTAGTATAGAGAGTAGCGGGAGGGGGCAGTTCTTC. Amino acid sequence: CASSIESSGRGQFF.

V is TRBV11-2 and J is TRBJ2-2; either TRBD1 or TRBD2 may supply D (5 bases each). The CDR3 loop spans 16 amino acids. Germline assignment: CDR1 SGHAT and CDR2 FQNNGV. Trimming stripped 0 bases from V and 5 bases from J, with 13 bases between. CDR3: CASSLEAGAGTGELFF. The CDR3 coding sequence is TGTGCCAGCAGCTTAGAGGCCGGGGCAGGGACCGGGGAGCTGTTTTTT. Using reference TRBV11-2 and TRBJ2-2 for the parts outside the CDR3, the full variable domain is EAGVAQSPRYKIIEKRQSVAFWCNPISGHATLYWYQQILGQGPKLLIQFQNNGVVDDSQLPKDRFSAERLKGVDSTLKIQPAKLEDSAVYLCASSLEAGAGTGELFFGEGSRLTVL.

CDR3 amino acids: CASSEDSGDGYTF. CDR3 coding DNA: TGTGCCAGCAGTGAAGATTCGGGTGATGGCTACACCTTC. The chain links TRBV6-5 to TRBJ1-2; D is uncertain. The CDR3 loop spans 13 amino acids. CDR1 is MNHEY and CDR2 is SVGAGI in the germline V gene. Between the trimmed V and J ends, which lost 5 bases and 6 bases, there was a span of 13 bases.

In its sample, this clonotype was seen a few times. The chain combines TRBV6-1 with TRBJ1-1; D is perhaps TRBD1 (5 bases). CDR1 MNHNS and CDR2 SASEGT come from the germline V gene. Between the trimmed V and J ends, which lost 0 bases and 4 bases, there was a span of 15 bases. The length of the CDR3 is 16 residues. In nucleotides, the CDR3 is TGTGCCAGCAGTGAAGCATGGGGCACCATGTCCACTGAAGCTTTCTTT. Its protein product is CASSEAWGTMSTEAFF.

The CDR3 region has the DNA TGTGCCAGTAGTATCGGGACAGGGGTTCGGAATCAGCCCCAGCATTTT. As protein: CASSIGTGVRNQPQHF. The chain employs TRBV19 and TRBJ1-5; 10 bases fit TRBD1. V gave up 3 bases and J gave up 4 bases; unmatched junction bases: 6. The CDR3 covers 16 residues. Germline assignment: CDR1 LNHDA and CDR2 SQIVND (reference sequence).

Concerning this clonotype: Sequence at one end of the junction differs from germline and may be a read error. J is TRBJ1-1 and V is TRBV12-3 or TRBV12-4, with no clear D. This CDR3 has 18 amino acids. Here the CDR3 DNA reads TGTGCCAGCAGTTCGGTCGGACCACCGAGACCCATGAACACTGGAGCTTTCTTT. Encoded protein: CASSSVGPPRPMNTGAFF.

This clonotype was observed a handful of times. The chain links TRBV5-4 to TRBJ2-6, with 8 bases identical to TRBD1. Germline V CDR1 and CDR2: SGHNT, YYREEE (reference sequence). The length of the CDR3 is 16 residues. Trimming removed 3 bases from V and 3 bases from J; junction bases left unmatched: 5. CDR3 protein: CASSSQGALGANVLTF. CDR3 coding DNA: TGTGCCAGCAGCTCCCAGGGGGCTCTTGGGGCCAACGTCCTGACTTTC.

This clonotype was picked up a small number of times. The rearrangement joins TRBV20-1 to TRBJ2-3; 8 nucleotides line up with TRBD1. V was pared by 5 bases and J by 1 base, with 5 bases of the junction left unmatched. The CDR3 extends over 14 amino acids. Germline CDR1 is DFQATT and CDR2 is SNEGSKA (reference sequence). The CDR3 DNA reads TGCAGTGCTTCCGGACAGGGAGGCACAGATACGCAGTATTTT. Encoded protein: CSASGQGGTDTQYF.

CDR3 DNA sequence: TGTGCCAGCAGCTCCTTAAATAGCGGGGATCTTCTGACCACAGATACGCAGTATTTT. Amino acids: CASSSLNSGDLLTTDTQYF. The J gene is TRBJ2-3, the V gene TRBV7-2, with 8 bases that match TRBD2. V shed 4 bases and J 2 bases; nucleotides not matched to a gene: 17. The CDR3 totals 19 residues. CDR1 is SGHTA, CDR2 FQGNSA, per germline.

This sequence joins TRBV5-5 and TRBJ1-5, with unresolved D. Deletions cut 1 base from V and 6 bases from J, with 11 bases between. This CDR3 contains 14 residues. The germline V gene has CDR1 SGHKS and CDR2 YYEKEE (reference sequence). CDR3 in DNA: TGTGCCAGCAGCTTGTTGCCGGGGAGTCAGCCCCAGCATTTT. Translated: CASSLLPGSQPQHF.

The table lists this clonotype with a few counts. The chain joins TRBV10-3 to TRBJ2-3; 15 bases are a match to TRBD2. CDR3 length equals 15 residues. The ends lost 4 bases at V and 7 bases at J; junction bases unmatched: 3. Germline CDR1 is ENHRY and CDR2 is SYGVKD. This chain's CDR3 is CAISVGLAGGNTQYF. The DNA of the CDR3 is TGTGCCATCAGTGTGGGACTAGCGGGGGGTAATACGCAGTATTTT.

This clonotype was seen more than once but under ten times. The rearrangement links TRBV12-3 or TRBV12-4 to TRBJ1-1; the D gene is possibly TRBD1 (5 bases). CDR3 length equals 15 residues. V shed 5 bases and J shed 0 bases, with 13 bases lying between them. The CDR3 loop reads CASSRSDNLNTEAFF. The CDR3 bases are TGTGCCAGCAGTAGATCGGACAACCTGAACACTGAAGCTTTCTTT.

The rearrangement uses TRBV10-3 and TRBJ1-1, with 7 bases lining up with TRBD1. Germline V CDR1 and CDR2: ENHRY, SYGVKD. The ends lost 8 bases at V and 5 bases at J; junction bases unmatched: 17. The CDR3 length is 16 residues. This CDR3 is CAISSGRGDLGTEAFF. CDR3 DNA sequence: TGTGCCATCTCATCCGGCAGGGGGGACTTAGGGACTGAAGCTTTCTTT.

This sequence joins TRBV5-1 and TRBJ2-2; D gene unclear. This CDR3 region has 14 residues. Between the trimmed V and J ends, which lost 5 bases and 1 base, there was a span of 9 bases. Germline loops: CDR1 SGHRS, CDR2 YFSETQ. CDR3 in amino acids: CASRETLNTGELFF. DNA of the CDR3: TGCGCCAGCAGAGAAACATTGAACACCGGGGAGCTGTTTTTT. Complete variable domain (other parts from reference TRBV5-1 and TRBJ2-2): KAGVTQTPRYLIKTRGQQVTLSCSPISGHRSVSWYQQTPGQGLQFLFEYFSETQRNKGNFPGRFSGRQFSNSRSEMNVSTLELGDSALYLCASRETLNTGELFFGEGSRLTVL.

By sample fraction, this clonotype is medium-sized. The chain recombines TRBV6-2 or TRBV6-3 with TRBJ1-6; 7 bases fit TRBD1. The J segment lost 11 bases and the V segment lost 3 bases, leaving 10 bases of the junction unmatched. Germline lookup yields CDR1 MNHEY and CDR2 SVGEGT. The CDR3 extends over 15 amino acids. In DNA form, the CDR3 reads TGTGCCAGCAGTTATCGGGACAGTTGGGGCCCACCCCTCCACTTT. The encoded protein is CASSYRDSWGPPLHF.

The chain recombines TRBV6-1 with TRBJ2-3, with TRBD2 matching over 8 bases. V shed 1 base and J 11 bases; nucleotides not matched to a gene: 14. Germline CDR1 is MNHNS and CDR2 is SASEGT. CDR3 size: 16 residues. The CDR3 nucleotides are TGTGCCAGCAGTGAAGAGGGTAGCGGGGTGCGGGGAGGGCAGTATTTT. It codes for CASSEEGSGVRGGQYF.

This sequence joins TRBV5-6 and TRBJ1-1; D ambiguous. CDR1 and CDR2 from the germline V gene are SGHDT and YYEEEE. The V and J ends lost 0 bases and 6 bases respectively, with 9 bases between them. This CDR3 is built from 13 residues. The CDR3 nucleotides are TGTGCCAGCAGCTTGGGGCAGGAGTCTGAAGCTTTCTTT. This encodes CASSLGQESEAFF.

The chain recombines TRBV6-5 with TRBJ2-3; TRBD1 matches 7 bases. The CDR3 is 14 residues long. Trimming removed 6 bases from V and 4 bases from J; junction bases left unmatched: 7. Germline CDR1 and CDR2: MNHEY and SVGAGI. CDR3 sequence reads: CASRTPQGPDTQYF. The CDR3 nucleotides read TGTGCCAGCAGGACCCCACAGGGGCCAGATACGCAGTATTTT.

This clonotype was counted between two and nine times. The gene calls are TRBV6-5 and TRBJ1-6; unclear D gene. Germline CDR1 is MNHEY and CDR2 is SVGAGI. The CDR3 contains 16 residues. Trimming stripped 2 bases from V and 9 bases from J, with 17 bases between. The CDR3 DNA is TGTGCCAGCAGTTACACTTACCCCAAGAGCGGTTCACCCCTCCACTTT. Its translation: CASSYTYPKSGSPLHF.

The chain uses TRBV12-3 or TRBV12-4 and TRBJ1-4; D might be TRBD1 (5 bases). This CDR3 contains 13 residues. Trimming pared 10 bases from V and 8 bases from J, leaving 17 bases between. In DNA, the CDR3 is TGTGCCACCCGACCCGAGGGGCTGGAAAAACTGTTTTTT. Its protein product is CATRPEGLEKLFF.

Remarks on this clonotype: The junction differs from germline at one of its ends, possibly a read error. CDR3 residues: CATSDGYRGNTGELFF. CDR3 nucleotide sequence: TGTGCCACCAGTGACGGGTACAGGGGGAACACTGGGGAGCTGTTTTTT. The genes are TRBV24-1 and TRBJ2-2, with 8 nucleotides matching TRBD1. This CDR3 comprises 16 residues. The germline V gene has CDR1 KGHDR and CDR2 SFDVKD.

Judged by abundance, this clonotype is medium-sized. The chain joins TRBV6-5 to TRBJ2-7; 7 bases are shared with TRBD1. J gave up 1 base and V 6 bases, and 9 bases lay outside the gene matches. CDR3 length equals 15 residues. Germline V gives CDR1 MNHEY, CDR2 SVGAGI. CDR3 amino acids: CASSLGQTLSYEQYF. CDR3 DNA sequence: TGTGCCAGCAGCCTGGGACAGACCCTATCCTACGAGCAGTACTTC.